The 21 T cell receptor beta chains reported below all come from one sample, sequenced in a study of blood T cell repertoires in COVID-19. Here immunoSEQ multiplex PCR was the method, and the copy in TCRdb shows in-frame clones only, minus some. This sample yields around 90,000 clones, of which about 81% are seen a single time; approximately 13% belongs to the top ten. The specimen sequenced was peripheral blood. These receptors all come from a human donor in a cohort sampled during active COVID-19.

This clone showed up just a few times. The rearrangement links TRBV5-4 to TRBJ2-7, with D possibly TRBD2 on 6 matching bases. V was trimmed by 3 bases and J by 3 bases, leaving 13 bases between them. From germline, CDR1 is SGHNT and CDR2 YYREEE (reference sequence). The CDR3 loop spans 14 amino acids. CDR3 nucleotides: TGTGCCAGCAGCTACAGCGGGCTTCGCTACGAGCAGTACTTC. Encoded protein: CASSYSGLRYEQYF.

This clone was found a few times. The J gene is TRBJ2-7, the V gene TRBV3-1 (or the pseudogene TRBV3-2), with TRBD2 identical over 9 bases. The CDR3 covers 15 residues. Germline lookup yields CDR1 LGHDT and CDR2 YNNKEL (reference sequence). After removal of 2 bases from V and 4 bases from J, the junction contained 6 bases not matched to a gene. CDR3 in amino acids: CASSQSAGGNYEQYF. The CDR3 bases are TGTGCCAGCAGCCAATCTGCGGGGGGGAATTACGAGCAGTACTTC.

V gene TRBV3-1 (or the pseudogene TRBV3-2) combines with J gene TRBJ1-1, with 7 bases that match TRBD1. This CDR3 is 14 amino acids long. The ends lost 4 bases at V and 5 bases at J; junction bases unmatched: 7. Germline lookup yields CDR1 LGHDT and CDR2 YNNKEL (reference sequence). Written as DNA, the CDR3 is TGTGCCAGCAGCCGAAGGGGGCTGGGTACTGAAGCTTTCTTT. Translation: CASSRRGLGTEAFF.

This chain uses TRBV19 with TRBJ1-2; 8 nucleotides match TRBD1. Germline V CDR1 and CDR2: LNHDA, SQIVND (reference sequence). The CDR3 is 14 residues long. V was clipped by 5 bases and J by 7 bases; unmatched bases: 9. CDR3 nucleotides: TGTGCCAGTAGTTGTACCGGGACAGGTTGTGGCTACACCTTC. As protein: CASSCTGTGCGYTF.

The genes are TRBV27 and TRBJ1-1; TRBD1 is a possible D gene (5 bases). Trimming cost V 6 bases and J 2 bases, with 13 bases left between them. This CDR3 is 14 amino acids long. The germline V gene encodes CDR1 MNHEY and CDR2 SMNVEV (reference sequence). The CDR3 loop is CASRQPGENTEAFF. The CDR3 DNA reads TGTGCCAGCAGGCAGCCGGGGGAAAACACTGAAGCTTTCTTT.

The chain employs TRBV7-3 and TRBJ2-1, with 9 bases that match TRBD2. In germline, CDR1 is SGHTA, CDR2 FQGTGA. Trimming took 4 bases from V and 6 from J; bases not matched to a gene: 7. The CDR3 contains 15 residues. The CDR3 sequence: CASSSGLAPLNEQFF. The DNA of the CDR3 is TGTGCCAGCAGCTCGGGACTAGCTCCCCTCAATGAGCAGTTCTTC.

This chain uses TRBV18 with TRBJ1-1; 7 bases are a match to TRBD1. The CDR3 runs to 16 residues. Germline CDR1 reads KGHSH; CDR2 reads LQKENI. Losses at the gene ends were 3 bases for V and 1 base for J; bases not matched to a gene: 8. In nucleotides, the CDR3 is TGTGCCAGCTCACCTTCCTCCGGGACAGAGAACACTGAAGCTTTCTTT. This sequence encodes CASSPSSGTENTEAFF.

The V and J genes are TRBV7-9 and TRBJ2-1; TRBD1 matches 7 bases. This CDR3 region has 14 residues. Germline CDR1 is SEHNR and CDR2 is FQNEAQ (reference sequence). Trimming removed 3 bases from V and 4 bases from J; junction bases left unmatched: 3. CDR3 amino acids: CASSLTGKYNEQFF. CDR3 nucleotide sequence: TGTGCCAGCAGCTTGACAGGGAAGTACAATGAGCAGTTCTTC. Complete variable domain (other parts from reference TRBV7-9 and TRBJ2-1): DTGVSQNPRHKITKRGQNVTFRCDPISEHNRLYWYRQTLGQGPEFLTYFQNEAQLEKSRLLSDRFSAERPKGSFSTLEIQRTEQGDSAMYLCASSLTGKYNEQFFGPGTRLTVL.

The rearrangement links TRBV3-1 (or the pseudogene TRBV3-2) to TRBJ2-4; 12 positions agree with TRBD1. J gave up 1 base and V 0 bases, and 10 bases lay outside the gene matches. The CDR3 sequence is 20 residues long. Germline-derived CDR1 and CDR2 are LGHDT and YNNKEL (reference sequence). The chain's CDR3 is CASSQDQGTGGAEAKNIQYF. The CDR3 nucleotides are TGTGCCAGCAGCCAAGATCAAGGGACAGGGGGCGCGGAGGCCAAAAACATTCAGTACTTC.

The chain couples TRBV21-1 to TRBJ1-5; the tabulated D call, TRBD1, remains unverified against the DNA. TRBV21-1 has pseudogene status. The length of the CDR3 is 15 residues. CDR3 nucleotides: TGTGCCAGCAGCAAAGAGGGACATAGCAATCAGCCCCAGCATTTT. It translates to CASSKEGHSNQPQHF.

The chain uses TRBV27 and TRBJ2-6; 12 bases are a match to TRBD1. This CDR3 has 15 amino acids. Per the germline V gene, CDR1 is MNHEY and CDR2 is SMNVEV (reference sequence). V was pared by 10 bases and J by 1 base, with 2 bases of the junction left unmatched. The CDR3 is CATGQGASGANVLTF. CDR3 in DNA: TGTGCCACGGGACAGGGGGCTTCTGGGGCCAACGTCCTGACTTTC.

This clone appeared a single time. The J gene is TRBJ2-4, the V gene TRBV4-1; D is possibly TRBD2 (5 bases). The CDR3 runs 15 residues. V was pared by 4 bases and J by 0 bases, with 10 bases between. The germline V gene has CDR1 MGHRA and CDR2 YSYEKL. As DNA, the CDR3 is TGCGCCAGCAGCCTCGGGATTATAGCCAAAAACATTCAGTACTTC. Translation: CASSLGIIAKNIQYF.

This chain links TRBV28 with TRBJ1-1; a possible D gene is TRBD1 (6 bases). V was pared by 3 bases and J by 4 bases, with 15 bases between. The CDR3 is 15 amino acids. Germline CDR1 reads MDHEN; CDR2 reads SYDVKM. CDR3 sequence (DNA): TGTGCCAGCAGTTTTCTCAGGGGCCGGGCCACTGAAGCTTTCTTT. It encodes CASSFLRGRATEAFF.

V gene TRBV3-1 (or the pseudogene TRBV3-2) combines with J gene TRBJ2-7; possibly TRBD1 for D (6 bases). The CDR3 has 14 amino acids. Germline CDR1 and CDR2: LGHDT and YNNKEL (reference sequence). V shed 1 base and J shed 6 bases, with 13 bases lying between them. The CDR3 loop reads CASSQVRPRGEQYF. CDR3 nucleotides: TGTGCCAGCAGCCAAGTGAGGCCCAGGGGCGAGCAGTACTTC.

V and J are TRBV7-3 and TRBJ2-1; TRBD2 agrees at 13 bases. This CDR3 contains 17 residues. Germline CDR1 is SGHTA and CDR2 is FQGTGA. J lost 15 bases, V lost 3 bases, and 17 bases had no gene match. The CDR3 bases are TGTGCCAGCAGCTTGGGTGGGGTCACCGGGACTAGCGGGGTGCGGTTCTTC. It encodes CASSLGGVTGTSGVRFF.

A note on this clone: The junction does not match germline at one end; this may be a read error. V is TRBV14 and J is TRBJ2-7; no definite D call. The CDR3 is 11 residues long. Germline CDR1 SGHDN, CDR2 FVKESK. For the CDR3, the DNA is TGTGCCAGCAGCCATACCTACCAGCAGTACTTC. This sequence encodes CASSHTYQQYF.

Concerning this clone itself: The same CDR3 arises from other DNA sequences in this sample as well. J is TRBJ2-1 and V is TRBV7-9; possible D gene TRBD2, 6 bases. Germline CDR1 and CDR2: SEHNR and FQNEAQ (reference sequence). The CDR3 totals 13 residues. V was cut by 0 bases and J by 7 bases, with 7 bases left in between. CDR3 DNA sequence: TGTGCCAGCAGCTTAGCGGGAGGAAATGAGCAGTTCTTC. Residues: CASSLAGGNEQFF.

V usage is TRBV19 and J usage is TRBJ2-1; a possible D gene is TRBD1 (6 bases). Deletions cut 1 base from V and 5 bases from J, with 9 bases between. In germline, CDR1 is LNHDA, CDR2 SQIVND (reference sequence). The CDR3 has 14 amino acids. CDR3 bases: TGTGCCAGTAGTATAGCAGGGGACAACAATGAGCAGTTCTTC. Amino acids: CASSIAGDNNEQFF. The whole variable domain, remainder taken from reference TRBV19 and TRBJ2-1, is DGGITQSPKYLFRKEGQNVTLSCEQNLNHDAMYWYRQDPGQGLRLIYYSQIVNDFQKGDIAEGYSVSREKKESFPLTVTSAQKNPTAFYLCASSIAGDNNEQFFGPGTRLTVL.

The V and J genes are TRBV4-1 and TRBJ1-2; 10 bases are a match to TRBD1. The V gene's germline CDR1 is MGHRA and CDR2 YSYEKL. With 3 bases clipped from V and 4 bases from J, the junction kept 8 bases outside the gene matches. The CDR3 is 16 residues long. Here the CDR3 DNA reads TGCGCCAGCAGCCAGGCGGGACAGGGGAGAACCTATGGCTACACCTTC. It yields the protein CASSQAGQGRTYGYTF.

The chain recombines TRBV4-1 with TRBJ2-7, with D maybe TRBD2 (5 bases). Trimming pared 3 bases from V and 4 bases from J, leaving 19 bases between. Germline CDR1 is MGHRA and CDR2 is YSYEKL. The CDR3 has 16 residues. The CDR3 nucleotides are TGCGCCAGCAGCCAGTCAACTCAGACTAAGCCATACGAGCAGTACTTC. It encodes CASSQSTQTKPYEQYF.

J is TRBJ1-4 and V is TRBV5-1, with TRBD1 as a possible D gene (5 bases). This CDR3 has 15 amino acids. V lost 4 bases and J 0 bases, leaving 10 bases between the germline ends. The V gene's germline CDR1 is SGHRS and CDR2 YFSETQ. In DNA, the CDR3 is TGCGCCAGCAGCCGACAGAGCGCAACTAATGAAAAACTGTTTTTT. Translated: CASSRQSATNEKLFF.